A single sample gave rise to the 9 T cell receptor beta chains below, sequenced in a study of beta chain features in type 1 diabetes. TCRB transcripts that were expressed got sequenced, as all of the isolated RNA had been reverse transcribed. Assay used: immunoSEQ multiplex PCR; TCRdb lists only in-frame clones, some missing. The table records 130,000 to 150,000 clones, approximately 9.2% of them present only once. What was sequenced was central memory CD4+ T cells from blood. The receptor set was obtained from a man aged 18 to 30 in good health.

This clone was seen more than once but under ten times. The chain carries TRBV5-1 and TRBJ2-5; 11 bases agree with TRBD1. Trimming at V came to 0 bases and at J to 1 base, leaving 2 bases not matched to a gene. Germline V CDR1 and CDR2: SGHRS, YFSETQ. This CDR3 comprises 16 residues. The CDR3 DNA sequence: TGCGCCAGCAGCTTGGCCGGGACAGGGGGCCAAGAGACCCAGTACTTC. The encoded protein is CASSLAGTGGQETQYF.

V usage is TRBV5-4 and J usage is TRBJ2-3; 8 nucleotides agree with TRBD2. With 4 bases clipped from V and 2 bases from J, the junction kept 3 bases outside the gene matches. The CDR3 is 14 residues long. The germline CDR1 and CDR2 sequences are SGHNT and YYREEE (reference sequence). The CDR3 is CASSTSGFTDTQYF. CDR3 in DNA: TGTGCCAGCAGCACTAGCGGCTTCACAGATACGCAGTATTTT. Together with reference TRBV5-4 and TRBJ2-3, the CDR3 gives the full variable domain: ETGVTQSPTHLIKTRGQQVTLRCSSQSGHNTVSWYQQALGQGPQFIFQYYREEENGRGNFPPRFSGLQFPNYSSELNVNALELDDSALYLCASSTSGFTDTQYFGPGTRLTVL.

CDR3 DNA sequence: TGTGCCAGCAGCCCCCGACTAGCGGGGGGCACAGATACGCAGTATTTT. Translated: CASSPRLAGGTDTQYF. The genes are TRBV7-3 and TRBJ2-3; TRBD2 matches 12 bases. From germline, CDR1 is SGHTA and CDR2 FQGTGA. CDR3 size: 16 residues. J gave up 1 base and V 5 bases, and 4 bases lay outside the gene matches.

This clone was seen only a few times. V and J are TRBV6-5 and TRBJ2-1; D unclear. The V and J ends lost 5 bases and 9 bases respectively, with 8 bases between them. The CDR3 is 11 amino acids. Germline-derived CDR1 and CDR2 are MNHEY and SVGAGI. Written as DNA, the CDR3 is TGTGCCAGCAGTCAATCTACTGAGCAGTTCTTC. This translates into CASSQSTEQFF.

The chain employs TRBV11-2 and TRBJ2-6; 7 bases map to TRBD1. The CDR3 has 18 amino acids. CDR1 is SGHAT, CDR2 FQNNGV, per germline. The V gene end was trimmed by 2 bases and the J gene end by 0 bases; junction bases not matched to a gene: 7. The CDR3: CASSLNRGTSSGANVLTF. The CDR3 DNA reads TGTGCCAGCAGCTTAAACAGGGGTACTAGCTCTGGGGCCAACGTCCTGACTTTC.

This clone was seen a handful of times. The chain has TRBV28 and TRBJ2-3; the match to TRBD1 covers 7 bases. The CDR3 length is 17 residues. The V gene's germline CDR1 is MDHEN and CDR2 SYDVKM. J was trimmed by 2 bases and V by 5 bases; bases with no gene match: 13. In nucleotides, the CDR3 is TGTGCCAGCAGTCAACCAGACAGGGCCCCCTTCACAGATACGCAGTATTTT. This gives the protein CASSQPDRAPFTDTQYF.

This clone was counted a few times. V and J are TRBV7-2 and TRBJ1-5; TRBD1 matches at 8 bases. The CDR3 has 16 residues. The V segment lost 6 bases and the J segment 6 bases; nucleotides outside the gene matches: 13. Looked up from germline, CDR1 is SGHTA and CDR2 is FQGNSA. The chain's CDR3 is CASRSSSGGWGQPQHF. The DNA for the CDR3 is TGTGCCAGCAGATCTTCGTCAGGGGGCTGGGGTCAGCCCCAGCATTTT.

This clone turned up a few times. V and J are TRBV30 and TRBJ2-1; 7 nucleotides line up with TRBD2. The CDR3 totals 14 residues. V trimming: 4 bases; J trimming: 7 bases; junction bases outside the gene matches: 10. From germline, CDR1 is GTSNPN and CDR2 SVGIG (reference sequence). The CDR3 DNA sequence: TGTGCCTGGACCGGGACTACCACTTCAAATGAGCAGTTCTTC. Protein sequence: CAWTGTTTSNEQFF.

This clone was seen many times. The V call is TRBV7-3, the J call TRBJ2-6, with a possible D match to TRBD1 (6 bases). V gave up 4 bases and J gave up 2 bases, with 18 bases separating them. The germline V gene encodes CDR1 SGHTA and CDR2 FQGTGA. The CDR3 has 18 residues. CDR3 nucleotides: TGTGCCAGCAGCTCCCGAGGGTCAGGGGAAACTGGGGCCAACGTCCTGACTTTC. Amino acid sequence: CASSSRGSGETGANVLTF.